These 3 T cell receptor beta chains originate from one sample sequenced in a study of CD8 T cells in Susac syndrome. It was with random hexamers that about 0.45 to 1 ug RNA was reverse transcribed. In TCRdb, the immunoSEQ multiplex PCR reads were re-called with MiXCR into one record per CDR3 protein. The profile shows just over 150,000 distinct CDR3 sequences, roughly 95% of them singletons. Sequenced sample: CD8+ T cells from PBMCs. These receptors all come from a human donor with multiple sclerosis.

The rearrangement joins TRBV9 to TRBJ2-7, with TRBD1 matching over 9 bases. This CDR3 has 15 amino acids. CDR1 is SGDLS and CDR2 is YYNGEE in the germline V gene. V dropped 3 bases and J dropped 5; count of bases not matched to a gene: 9. The CDR3 loop reads CASSAGTGLANEQYF. CDR3 bases: TGTGCCAGCAGCGCTGGGACAGGGCTGGCCAACGAGCAGTACTTC.

This chain connects TRBV5-1 to TRBJ2-3, with unresolved D. The V and J ends lost 1 base and 3 bases respectively, with 6 bases between them. The CDR3 runs to 13 residues. Per the germline V gene, CDR1 is SGHRS and CDR2 is YFSETQ. The CDR3 loop is CASSLYRTDTQYF. In DNA, the CDR3 is TGCGCCAGCAGCTTGTACCGGACAGATACGCAGTATTTT.

This clonotype was detected only once. The chain employs TRBV5-6 and TRBJ2-7; D is tentatively TRBD1 or TRBD2 (7 bases each). Germline V gene lookup returns CDR1 SGHDT and CDR2 YYEEEE. The CDR3 spans 12 residues. The V end lost 9 bases, the J end lost 6 bases, and 16 bases lay between the germline ends. CDR3 sequence (DNA): TGTGCCACCTACGGCAGGGGGGGCGAGCAGTACTTC. This codes for CATYGRGGEQYF. The complete variable domain, with remaining parts taken from reference TRBV5-6 and TRBJ2-7, reads DAGVTQSPTHLIKTRGQQVTLRCSPKSGHDTVSWYQQALGQGPQFIFQYYEEEERQRGNFPDRFSGHQFPNYSSELNVNALLLGDSALYLCATYGRGGEQYFGPGTRLTVT.